The rows below give T cell receptor beta chains drawn from one sample of a study of T cell repertoires in cytomegalovirus infection. Each CDR3 protein gets one entry after TCRdb re-called the reads with MiXCR. The data show about 440,000 distinct CDR3 sequences, roughly a third seen once. Source material: PBMCs. Every receptor here comes from a human donor in good health (CMV status not recorded). Some clones in this sample may be carry-over from other donors' samples. Each CDR3 is given with its conserved first and last residue. Each record gives: D gene, V gene, CDR3 length, J gene, clone size, CDR3 DNA, CDR3 protein. A D gene is named only where the DNA matches it firmly. Not all rows give a size; the values are once, few, many and, for expanded clones, a class.

>-|TRBV27|15|TRBJ2-2|few
TGTGCCAGCAGAACCCCTGCGGCGGCCACCGGGGAGCTGTTTTTT
CASRTPAAATGELFF
>-|TRBV6-2/TRBV6-3|18|TRBJ2-7|-
TGTGCGAGCAGTTACTCGACCAGAGGGGGGGCCAAGATCCACGAGCAGTACTTC
CASSYSTRGGAKIHEQYF
>TRBD1|TRBV12-3/TRBV12-4|16|TRBJ1-5|-
TGTGCCAGCAGTCCCTTCCTAGGGGGCCGGAGTCAGCCCCAGCATTTT
CASSPFLGGRSQPQHF
>TRBD1|TRBV20-1|17|TRBJ2-2|-
TGCAGTGCTAGAACCAATCCGGGACAGGGGAACACCGGGGAGCTGTTTTTT
CSARTNPGQGNTGELFF
>-|TRBV7-2|13|TRBJ2-1|-
TGTGCCAGCAGCTTGAGGAGCAGCAATGAGCAGTTCTTC
CASSLRSSNEQFF
>-|TRBV18|14|TRBJ2-7|-
TGTGCCAGCTCACCCTCGAACAGGGCGACCGAGCAGTACTTC
CASSPSNRATEQYF
>-|TRBV20-1|15|TRBJ2-3|few
TGCAGTCCTCTTGGGGGGCGCGGAGGCACAGATACGCAGTATTTT
CSPLGGRGGTDTQYF
>TRBD1|TRBV11-2|14|TRBJ1-2|few
TGTGCCAGCAGCCTGAAGGGACAGCACTATGGCTACACCTTC
CASSLKGQHYGYTF
>-|TRBV24-1|13|TRBJ1-2|few
TGTGCCACCAGTGACCAGTCTAACTATGGCTACACCTTC
CATSDQSNYGYTF
>TRBD1|TRBV7-8|14|TRBJ1-1|few
TGTGCCAGCAGCTTAACCCGCAGGGGGCCCGAAGCTTTCTTT
CASSLTRRGPEAFF
>-|TRBV7-9|14|TRBJ2-3|few
TGTGCCAGCAGCTTGGCTAGTGTCGCAGATACGCAGTATTTT
CASSLASVADTQYF
>-|TRBV7-6|17|TRBJ2-5|few
TGTGCCAGCAGCTTAGATGAGGCGAGGCGAACCCAAGAGACCCAGTACTTC
CASSLDEARRTQETQYF
>-|TRBV2|16|TRBJ2-5|once
TGTGCCAGCAGTGAAGTGGGGTCATTGTACCAAGAGACCCAGTACTTC
CASSEVGSLYQETQYF
>-|TRBV12-3/TRBV12-4|15|TRBJ1-1|few
TGTGCCAGCAGTGCGAACACAGGGACCGACCCTGAAGCTTTCTTT
CASSANTGTDPEAFF
>-|TRBV2|13|TRBJ1-1|-
TGTGCCAGCAGTGACGACGTGAACACTGAAGCTTTCTTT
CASSDDVNTEAFF
>-|TRBV14|16|TRBJ1-1|-
TGTGCCAGCAGCCAAGTACCGGGACCGGTGAACACTGAAGCTTTCTTT
CASSQVPGPVNTEAFF
>TRBD1|TRBV19|15|TRBJ1-2|few
TGTGCCAGTAGTATAAGGCGGGACAGGGGCTCTGGCTACACCTTC
CASSIRRDRGSGYTF
>-|TRBV7-2|13|TRBJ1-6|many
TGTGCCAGCAGCTACGAATATAATTCACCCCTCCACTTT
CASSYEYNSPLHF
>TRBD1|TRBV18|19|TRBJ2-6|-
TGTGCCAGCTCACTCACTCCGACAGGGCAGAACTCTGGGGCCAACGTCCTGACTTTC
CASSLTPTGQNSGANVLTF
>-|TRBV20-1|14|TRBJ1-6|few
TGCAGTCTCTCTAGGGAGTCCTATAATTCACCCCTCCACTTT
CSLSRESYNSPLHF
>-|TRBV6-5|13|TRBJ2-7|-
TGTGCCAGCAGTTCCTATGAGGCAGGCGAGCAGTACTTC
CASSSYEAGEQYF
>TRBD1|TRBV6-8|15|TRBJ1-1|-
TGTGCCAGCAGTTACTCGGGGACAGTAGACGCTGAAGCTTTCTTT
CASSYSGTVDAEAFF
>-|TRBV20-1|16|TRBJ1-5|few
TGCAGTGCTAGAGATCAGGAAGGACCCTCCAAACAGCCCCAGCATTTT
CSARDQEGPSKQPQHF
>TRBD2|TRBV4-2|17|TRBJ2-3|-
TGTGCCAGCAGCCAAGATTCTAGCGGGGGGAGCACAGATACGCAGTATTTT
CASSQDSSGGSTDTQYF
>-|TRBV12-3/TRBV12-4|15|TRBJ1-5|many
TGTGCCAGCAGTTTTGGGGACACTCAAAATCAGCCCCAGCATTTT
CASSFGDTQNQPQHF
>TRBD1|TRBV6-1|15|TRBJ2-5|-
TGTGCCAGCAGTGAAGGGCCTGACAGGGGGCAGACCCAGTACTTC
CASSEGPDRGQTQYF
>-|TRBV15|16|TRBJ2-1|-
TGTGCCACCAGCACTACCAGGGGAAGCTCCTACAATGAGCAGTTCTTC
CATSTTRGSSYNEQFF
>TRBD1|TRBV12-3/TRBV12-4|19|TRBJ1-1|-
TGTGCCAGCAGTTTTCGGGACAGGGCTCGGGCTTTTATGAACACTGAAGCTTTCTTT
CASSFRDRARAFMNTEAFF
>-|TRBV6-6|12|TRBJ2-6|few
TGTGCCAGCAACACTGGGGCCAACGTCCTGACTTTC
CASNTGANVLTF
>-|TRBV7-9|16|TRBJ2-3|many
TGTGCCAGCAGCCCCAGTTTAACGAGGGGCACAGATACGCAGTATTTT
CASSPSLTRGTDTQYF
>-|TRBV7-2|18|TRBJ1-2|-
TGTGCCAGCAGCTCCCAGGGGCAGAGGTTGGCCCTCCACTATGGCTACACCTTC
CASSSQGQRLALHYGYTF
>-|TRBV7-6|17|TRBJ2-2|few
TGTGCCAGCAGCTTTTGGCCGGCGAGCTCGAACACCGGGGAGCTGTTTTTT
CASSFWPASSNTGELFF
>TRBD1|TRBV27|15|TRBJ1-2|-
TGTGCCAGCAGGCCCATCCCGGGACAGGTTGGTGGCTACACCTTC
CASRPIPGQVGGYTF
>-|TRBV12-3/TRBV12-4|11|TRBJ1-1|-
TGTGCCAGCAGGTTAAGTGTAGTAGCTTTCTTT
CASRLSVVAFF
>-|TRBV7-9|12|TRBJ2-2|many
TGTGCCAGCAGCTGGAGCACCGGGGAGCTGTTTTTT
CASSWSTGELFF
>TRBD1|TRBV28|13|TRBJ1-5|-
TGTGCCAGCGGGACAGGGTTTAATCAGCCCCAGCATTTT
CASGTGFNQPQHF
>-|TRBV29-1|13|TRBJ1-1|-
TGCAGCGTGAGAGGGGATAGGAACACTGAAGCTTTCTTT
CSVRGDRNTEAFF
>-|TRBV7-8|14|TRBJ2-7|many
TGTGCCAGCAGCTCCCCTGGCGGGCCCTACGAGCAGTACTTC
CASSSPGGPYEQYF
>-|TRBV6-5|14|TRBJ1-4|-
TGTGCCAGCTGTTGGGGAGGGGCTAATGAAAAACGGTTTTTT
CASCWGGANEKRFF
>TRBD2|TRBV12-3/TRBV12-4|19|TRBJ2-5|many
TGTGCCAGCAGTCCCAGCGGGACTAGCGGGGGATCGTACCAAGAGACCCAGTACTTC
CASSPSGTSGGSYQETQYF
>-|TRBV20-1|16|TRBJ2-6|-
TGCAGTGCTAGGACCCAGACAGGCCCTGGGGCCAACGTCCTGACTTTC
CSARTQTGPGANVLTF
>-|TRBV5-5|15|TRBJ2-2|few
TGTGCCAGCAGCCCCCGGGAAGGTGGGACCGGGGAGCTGTTTTTT
CASSPREGGTGELFF
>-|TRBV27|16|TRBJ2-3|few
TGTGCCAGCAGCTCCCGAGGGAGATGGGGCACAGATACGCAGTATTTT
CASSSRGRWGTDTQYF
>-|TRBV2|13|TRBJ1-1|-
TGTGCCAGCAGTGTTCTGGTGGGCACTGAAGCTTTCTTT
CASSVLVGTEAFF
>-|TRBV7-2|13|TRBJ1-1|many
TGTGCCAGCAGCTTAGGATGGGGTAATGAAGCTTTCTTT
CASSLGWGNEAFF
>TRBD1|TRBV4-2|14|TRBJ2-7|few
TGTGCCAGCAGCCAACCAGGGGGCGGCTACGAGCAGTACTTC
CASSQPGGGYEQYF
>-|TRBV10-3|13|TRBJ1-5|-
TGTGCCATCAGAGGACTCCTCAATCAGCCCCAGCATTTT
CAIRGLLNQPQHF
>-|TRBV4-1|13|TRBJ1-6|few
TGCGCCAGCAGCCAAGATCTTGCTTCACCCCTCCACTTT
CASSQDLASPLHF
>TRBD1|TRBV27|16|TRBJ1-1|-
TGTGCCAGCAGTTTATGGGACAGGGGCACGAACACTGAAGCTTTCTTT
CASSLWDRGTNTEAFF
>TRBD2|TRBV20-1|17|TRBJ2-3|-
TGCAGTGCTAACCGGGGGGGGGGCTACCAAGGCACAGATACGCAGTATTTT
CSANRGGGYQGTDTQYF
>TRBD2|TRBV10-3|17|TRBJ2-3|-
TGTGCCATCAGTGAGTCGTTCACGGGGGGAGGCACAGATACGCAGTATTTT
CAISESFTGGGTDTQYF